This TCR beta chain was found in a study of T cell clonotyping in hematopoietic cell transplantation. Regarding the study as a whole: Few recipient clonotypes overlapped donors; over 95% were de novo at given depth. No sorting was done, leaving CD4 and CD8 contributions mixed.

Generated by immunoSEQ multiplex PCR, the TCRdb table keeps only in-frame clones and is missing some. Of roughly 16,000 clones listed, 93% are singletons. Regarding time point: recipient sample about 28 days before transplant, after cytoreduction. Samples: about 28 days before transplant, then days 30, 100 and 180 after. On this clone: Its antigen remains unidentified.

V lost 4 bases, J lost 0 bases, and 13 bases lay in between. Germline V gene data show CDR1 as GTSNPN and CDR2 as SVGIG (reference sequence). This CDR3 is 14 amino acids long. The specimen comprised peripheral blood mononuclear cells, sampled before stem cell transplant. The V and J genes are TRBV30 and TRBJ2-7, with D possibly TRBD2 on 6 matching bases. The source of this sequence is a man aged 18 to 30 with biphenotypic leukemia. Some clones in this sample may be carry-over from other donors' samples. The CDR3 region is CAWMPGLSSYEQYF. In nucleotides, the CDR3 is TGTGCCTGGATGCCGGGACTCAGCTCCTACGAGCAGTACTTC.